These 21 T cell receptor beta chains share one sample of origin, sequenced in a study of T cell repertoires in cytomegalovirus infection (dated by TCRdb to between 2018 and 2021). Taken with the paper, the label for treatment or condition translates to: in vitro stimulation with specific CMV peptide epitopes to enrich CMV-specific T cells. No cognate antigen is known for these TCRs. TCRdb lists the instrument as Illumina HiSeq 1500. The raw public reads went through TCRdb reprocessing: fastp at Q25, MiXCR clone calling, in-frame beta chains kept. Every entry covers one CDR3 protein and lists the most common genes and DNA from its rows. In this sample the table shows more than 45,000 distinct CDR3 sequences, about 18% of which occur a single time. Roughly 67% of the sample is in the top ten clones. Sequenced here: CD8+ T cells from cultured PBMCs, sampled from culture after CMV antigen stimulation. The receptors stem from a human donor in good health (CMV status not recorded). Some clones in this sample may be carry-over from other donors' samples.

CDR3 loop: CASSPTDYGYTF. In nucleotides, the CDR3 is TGTGCCAGCAGCCCGACAGACTATGGCTACACCTTC. The chain has TRBV7-9 and TRBJ1-2; D may be TRBD1 (5 bases). V dropped 5 bases and J dropped 3 bases, with 7 bases sitting between them. Germline loops: CDR1 SEHNR, CDR2 FQNEAQ (reference sequence). The CDR3 is 12 amino acids.

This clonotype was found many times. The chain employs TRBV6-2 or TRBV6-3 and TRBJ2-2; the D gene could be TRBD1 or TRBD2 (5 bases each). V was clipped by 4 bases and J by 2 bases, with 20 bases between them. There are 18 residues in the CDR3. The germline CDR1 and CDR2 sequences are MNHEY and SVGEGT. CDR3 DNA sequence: TGTGCCAGCAGTTTAAGAGGCGGAGGACAAGTTAACACCGGGGAGCTGTTTTTT. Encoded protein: CASSLRGGGQVNTGELFF.

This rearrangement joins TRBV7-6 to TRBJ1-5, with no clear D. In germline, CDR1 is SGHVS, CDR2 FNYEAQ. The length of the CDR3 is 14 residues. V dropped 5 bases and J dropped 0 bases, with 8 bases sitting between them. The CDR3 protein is CASSPGSSNQPQHF. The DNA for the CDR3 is TGTGCCAGCAGCCCCGGGTCTAGCAATCAGCCCCAGCATTTT.

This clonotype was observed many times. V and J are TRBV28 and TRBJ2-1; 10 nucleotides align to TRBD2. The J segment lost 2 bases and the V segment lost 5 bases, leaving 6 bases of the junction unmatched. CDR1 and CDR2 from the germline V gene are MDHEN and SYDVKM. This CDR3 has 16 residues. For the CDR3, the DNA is TGTGCCAGCAGTAGGACTAGCGGAGGGACCTACAATGAGCAGTTCTTC. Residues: CASSRTSGGTYNEQFF.

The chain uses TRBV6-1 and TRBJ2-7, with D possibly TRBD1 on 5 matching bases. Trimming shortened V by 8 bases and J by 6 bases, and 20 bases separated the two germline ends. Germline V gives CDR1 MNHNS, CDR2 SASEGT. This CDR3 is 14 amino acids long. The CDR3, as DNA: TGTGCCAGCTCTGGGATCCCAGGGCGTCGCGAGCAGTACTTC. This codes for CASSGIPGRREQYF.

The CDR3 here is CASSQDSSGANVLTF. DNA for the CDR3: TGCGCCAGCAGCCAAGACAGCTCTGGGGCCAACGTCCTGACTTTC. The chain combines TRBV4-3 with TRBJ2-6; D unclear. Germline V gene lookup returns CDR1 LGHNA and CDR2 YSLEER. CDR3 length: 15 residues. The ends were cut back, 0 bases at V and 0 bases at J, with 3 bases in the middle.

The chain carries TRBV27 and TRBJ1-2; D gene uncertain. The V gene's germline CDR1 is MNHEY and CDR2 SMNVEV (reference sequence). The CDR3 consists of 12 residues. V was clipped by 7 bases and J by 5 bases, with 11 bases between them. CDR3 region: CASTTPGYGYTF. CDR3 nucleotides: TGTGCCAGCACCACCCCCGGGTATGGCTACACCTTC.

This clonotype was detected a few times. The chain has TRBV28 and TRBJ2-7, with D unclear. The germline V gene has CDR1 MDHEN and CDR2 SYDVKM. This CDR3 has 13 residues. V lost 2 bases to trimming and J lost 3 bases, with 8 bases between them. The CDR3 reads CASSLKALYEQYF. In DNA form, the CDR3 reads TGTGCCAGCAGTTTAAAGGCTCTCTACGAGCAGTACTTC.

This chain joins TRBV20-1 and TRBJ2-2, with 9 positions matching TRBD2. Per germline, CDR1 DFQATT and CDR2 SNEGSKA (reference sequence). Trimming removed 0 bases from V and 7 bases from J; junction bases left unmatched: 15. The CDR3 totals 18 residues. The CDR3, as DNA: TGCAGTGCTAGAGAGGGGGTTCGGGCGGGAGGGCCGAGCGGGGAGCTGTTTTTT. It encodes CSAREGVRAGGPSGELFF.

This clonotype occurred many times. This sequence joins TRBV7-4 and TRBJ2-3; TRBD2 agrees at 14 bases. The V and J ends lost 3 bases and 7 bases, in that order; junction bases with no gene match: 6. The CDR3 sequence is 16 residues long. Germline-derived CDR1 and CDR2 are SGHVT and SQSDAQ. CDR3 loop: CASSFGLAGGRYTQYF. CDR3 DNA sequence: TGTGCCAGCAGCTTTGGACTAGCGGGGGGCCGCTATACGCAGTATTTT.

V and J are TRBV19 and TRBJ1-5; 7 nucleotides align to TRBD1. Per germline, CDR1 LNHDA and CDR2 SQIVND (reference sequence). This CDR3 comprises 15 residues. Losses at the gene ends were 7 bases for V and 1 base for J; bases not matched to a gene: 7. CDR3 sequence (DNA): TGTGCCAGTAATACGGGGACAGTGAGCAATCAGCCCCAGCATTTT. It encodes CASNTGTVSNQPQHF. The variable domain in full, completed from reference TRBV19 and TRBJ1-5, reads DGGITQSPKYLFRKEGQNVTLSCEQNLNHDAMYWYRQDPGQGLRLIYYSQIVNDFQKGDIAEGYSVSREKKESFPLTVTSAQKNPTAFYLCASNTGTVSNQPQHFGDGTRLSIL.

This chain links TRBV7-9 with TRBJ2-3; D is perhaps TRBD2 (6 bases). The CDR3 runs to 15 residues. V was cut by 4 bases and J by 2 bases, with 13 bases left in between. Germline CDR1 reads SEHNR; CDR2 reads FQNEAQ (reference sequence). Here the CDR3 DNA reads TGTGCCAGCAGCTCCAGGGACTTCTTCACAGATACGCAGTATTTT. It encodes CASSSRDFFTDTQYF.

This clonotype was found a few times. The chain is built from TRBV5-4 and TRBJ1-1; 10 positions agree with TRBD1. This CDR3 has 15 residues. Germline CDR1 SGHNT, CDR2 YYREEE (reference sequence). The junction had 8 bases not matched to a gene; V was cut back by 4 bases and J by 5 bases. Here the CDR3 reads CASSRGTGEGTEAFF. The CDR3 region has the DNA TGTGCCAGCAGCCGAGGGACAGGGGAGGGTACTGAAGCTTTCTTT.

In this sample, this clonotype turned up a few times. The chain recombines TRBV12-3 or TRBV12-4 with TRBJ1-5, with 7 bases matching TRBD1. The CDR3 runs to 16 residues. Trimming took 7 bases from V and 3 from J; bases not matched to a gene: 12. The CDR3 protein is CASKMGAGGYNQPQHF. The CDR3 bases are TGTGCCAGCAAAATGGGGGCAGGGGGATACAATCAGCCCCAGCATTTT.

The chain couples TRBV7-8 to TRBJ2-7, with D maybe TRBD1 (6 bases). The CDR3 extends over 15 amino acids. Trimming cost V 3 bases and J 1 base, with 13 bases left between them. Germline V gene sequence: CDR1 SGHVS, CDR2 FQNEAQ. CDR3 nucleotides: TGTGCCAGCAGCTTCCCGGAACAGGGATCCTACGAGCAGTACTTC. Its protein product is CASSFPEQGSYEQYF.

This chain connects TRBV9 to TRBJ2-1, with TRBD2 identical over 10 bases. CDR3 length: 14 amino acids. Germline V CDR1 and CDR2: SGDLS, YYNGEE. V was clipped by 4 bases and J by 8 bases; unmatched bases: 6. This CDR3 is CASSQFGTSDEQFF. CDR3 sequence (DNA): TGTGCCAGCAGCCAGTTCGGGACTAGCGATGAGCAGTTCTTC.

Here the CDR3 reads CASSRDRGRDQPQHF. CDR3 sequence (DNA): TGTGCCAGCAGTAGAGACAGGGGGAGAGATCAGCCCCAGCATTTT. The genes are TRBV6-6 and TRBJ1-5, with 9 bases matching TRBD1. The CDR3 extends over 15 amino acids. The germline V gene encodes CDR1 MNHNY and CDR2 SVGAGI (reference sequence). Trimming cost V 5 bases and J 5 bases; bases outside gene matches: 7.

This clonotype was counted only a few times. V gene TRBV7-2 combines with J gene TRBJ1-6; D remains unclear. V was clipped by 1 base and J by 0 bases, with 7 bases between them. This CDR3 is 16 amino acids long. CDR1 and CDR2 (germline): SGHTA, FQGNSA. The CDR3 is CASSLGVSSYNSPLHF. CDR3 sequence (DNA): TGTGCCAGCAGCTTAGGGGTTAGCTCCTATAATTCACCCCTCCACTTT.

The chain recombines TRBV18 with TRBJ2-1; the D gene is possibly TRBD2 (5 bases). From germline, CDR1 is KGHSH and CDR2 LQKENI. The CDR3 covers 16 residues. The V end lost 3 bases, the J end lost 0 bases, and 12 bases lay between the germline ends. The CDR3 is CASSPEGPSSYNEQFF. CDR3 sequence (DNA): TGTGCCAGCTCACCTGAGGGTCCGAGCTCCTACAATGAGCAGTTCTTC.

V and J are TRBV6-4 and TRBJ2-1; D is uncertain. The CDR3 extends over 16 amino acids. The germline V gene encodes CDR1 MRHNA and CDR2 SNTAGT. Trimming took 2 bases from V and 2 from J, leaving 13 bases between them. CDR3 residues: CASSDKGRSTYNEQFF. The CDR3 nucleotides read TGTGCCAGCAGTGACAAGGGCAGGTCCACCTACAATGAGCAGTTCTTC.

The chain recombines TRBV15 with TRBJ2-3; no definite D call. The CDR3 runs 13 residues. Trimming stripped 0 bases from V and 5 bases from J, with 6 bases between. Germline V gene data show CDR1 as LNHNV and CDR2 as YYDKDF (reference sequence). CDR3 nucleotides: TGTGCCACCAGCAGAGATAATGGAGATACGCAGTATTTT. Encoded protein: CATSRDNGDTQYF.